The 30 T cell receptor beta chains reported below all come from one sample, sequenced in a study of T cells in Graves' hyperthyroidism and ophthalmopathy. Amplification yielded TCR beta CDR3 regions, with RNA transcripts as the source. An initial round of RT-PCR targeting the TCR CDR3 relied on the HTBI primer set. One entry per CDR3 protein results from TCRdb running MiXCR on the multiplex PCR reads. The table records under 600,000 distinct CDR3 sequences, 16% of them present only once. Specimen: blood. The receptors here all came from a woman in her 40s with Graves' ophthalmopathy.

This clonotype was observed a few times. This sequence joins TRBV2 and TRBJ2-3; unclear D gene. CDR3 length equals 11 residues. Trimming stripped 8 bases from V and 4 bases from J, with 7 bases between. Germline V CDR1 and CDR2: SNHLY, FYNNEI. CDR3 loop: CASGTPDTQYF. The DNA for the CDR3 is TGTGCCAGCGGTACTCCAGATACGCAGTATTTT.

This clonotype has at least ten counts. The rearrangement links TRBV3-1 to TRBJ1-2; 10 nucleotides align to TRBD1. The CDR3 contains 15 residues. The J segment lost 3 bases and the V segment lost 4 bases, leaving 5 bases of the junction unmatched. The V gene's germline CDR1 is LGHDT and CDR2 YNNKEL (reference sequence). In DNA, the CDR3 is TGTGCCAGCAGCCCGGGACAGGGGTTTGACTATGGCTACACCTTC. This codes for CASSPGQGFDYGYTF. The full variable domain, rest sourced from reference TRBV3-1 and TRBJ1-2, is DTAVSQTPKYLVTQMGNDKSIKCEQNLGHDTMYWYKQDSKKFLKIMFSYNNKELIINETVPNRFSPKSPDKAHLNLHINSLELGDSAVYFCASSPGQGFDYGYTFGSGTRLTVV.

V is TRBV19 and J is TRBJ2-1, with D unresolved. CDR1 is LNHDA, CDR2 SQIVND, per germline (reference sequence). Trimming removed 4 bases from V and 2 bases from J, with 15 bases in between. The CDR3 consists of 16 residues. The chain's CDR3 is CASSTDGPDTYNEQFF. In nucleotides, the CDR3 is TGTGCCAGTAGTACGGACGGCCCAGATACCTACAATGAGCAGTTCTTC.

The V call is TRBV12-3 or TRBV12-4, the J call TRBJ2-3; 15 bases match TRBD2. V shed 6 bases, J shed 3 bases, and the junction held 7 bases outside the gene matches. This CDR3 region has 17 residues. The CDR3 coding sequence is TGTGCCAGCAGCAACGGACTAGCGGGAGGGCCTACAGATACGCAGTATTTT. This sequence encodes CASSNGLAGGPTDTQYF.

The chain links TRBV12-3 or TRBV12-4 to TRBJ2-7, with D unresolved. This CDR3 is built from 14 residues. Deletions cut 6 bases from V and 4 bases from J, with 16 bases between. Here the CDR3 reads CASSLRSLGYEQYF. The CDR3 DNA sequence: TGTGCCAGCAGCCTTAGGTCATTGGGGTACGAGCAGTACTTC.

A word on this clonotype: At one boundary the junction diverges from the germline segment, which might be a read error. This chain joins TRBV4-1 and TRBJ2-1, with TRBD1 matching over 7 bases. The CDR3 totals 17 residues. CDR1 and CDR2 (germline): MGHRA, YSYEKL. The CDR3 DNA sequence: TGCGCCAGCAGCCAACTGAATCAGGGGGTGACCTACAATGAGCAGCTCTTC. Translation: CASSQLNQGVTYNEQLF.

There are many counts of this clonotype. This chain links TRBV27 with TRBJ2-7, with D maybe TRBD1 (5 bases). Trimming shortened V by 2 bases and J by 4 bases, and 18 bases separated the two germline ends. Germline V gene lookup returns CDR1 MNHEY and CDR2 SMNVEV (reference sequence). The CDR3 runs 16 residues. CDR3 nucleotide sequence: TGTGCCAGCAGTTTAGGTGGTCAGCAAGGGGCTTACGAGCAGTACTTC. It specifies CASSLGGQQGAYEQYF.

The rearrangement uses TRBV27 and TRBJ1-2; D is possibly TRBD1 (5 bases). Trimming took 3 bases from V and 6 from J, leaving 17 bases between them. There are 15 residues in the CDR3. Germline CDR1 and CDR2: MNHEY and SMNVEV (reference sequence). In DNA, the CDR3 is TGTGCCAGCAGTTTCTCCCGTTTGGGGCTTGATGGCTACACCTTC. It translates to CASSFSRLGLDGYTF.

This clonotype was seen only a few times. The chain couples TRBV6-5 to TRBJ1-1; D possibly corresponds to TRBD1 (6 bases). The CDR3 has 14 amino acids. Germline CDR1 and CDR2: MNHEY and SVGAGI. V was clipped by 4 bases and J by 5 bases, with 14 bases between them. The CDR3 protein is CASSFYREGTEAFF. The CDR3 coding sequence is TGTGCCAGCAGTTTCTACAGGGAAGGAACTGAAGCTTTCTTT.

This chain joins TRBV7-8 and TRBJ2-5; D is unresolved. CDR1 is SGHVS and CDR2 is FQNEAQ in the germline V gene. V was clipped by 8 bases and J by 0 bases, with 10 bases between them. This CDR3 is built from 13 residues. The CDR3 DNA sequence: TGTGCCAGCGCGTTAGGGAACCAAGAGACCCAGTACTTC. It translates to CASALGNQETQYF.

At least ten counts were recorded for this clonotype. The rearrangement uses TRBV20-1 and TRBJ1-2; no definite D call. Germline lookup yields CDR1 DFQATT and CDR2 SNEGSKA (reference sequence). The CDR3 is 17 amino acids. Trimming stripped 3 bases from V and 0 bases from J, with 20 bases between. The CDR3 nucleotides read TGCAGTGCTAGTCGTACCGCCGTTAAGACAACTAACTATGGCTACACCTTC. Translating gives CSASRTAVKTTNYGYTF.

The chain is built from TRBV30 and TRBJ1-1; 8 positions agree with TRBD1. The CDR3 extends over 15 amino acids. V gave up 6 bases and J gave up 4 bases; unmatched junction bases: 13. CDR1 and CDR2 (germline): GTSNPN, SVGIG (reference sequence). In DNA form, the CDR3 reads TGTGCCTGCAACTGGCAGGGGGCGCGGGGCACTGAAGCTTTCTTT. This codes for CACNWQGARGTEAFF. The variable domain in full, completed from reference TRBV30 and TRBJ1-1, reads SQTIHQWPATLVQPVGSPLSLECTVEGTSNPNLYWYRQAAGRGLQLLFYSVGIGQISSEVPQNLSASRPQDRQFILSSKKLLLSDSGFYLCACNWQGARGTEAFFGQGTRLTVV.

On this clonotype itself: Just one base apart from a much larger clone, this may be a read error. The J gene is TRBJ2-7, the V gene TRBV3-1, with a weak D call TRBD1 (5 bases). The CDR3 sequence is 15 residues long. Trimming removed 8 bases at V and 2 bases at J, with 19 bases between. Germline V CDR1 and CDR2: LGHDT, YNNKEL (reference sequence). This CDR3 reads CASGHSKGIAYEQYF. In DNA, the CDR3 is TGTGCCAGCGGACACTCCAAGGGGATAGCCTACGAGCAGTACTTC.

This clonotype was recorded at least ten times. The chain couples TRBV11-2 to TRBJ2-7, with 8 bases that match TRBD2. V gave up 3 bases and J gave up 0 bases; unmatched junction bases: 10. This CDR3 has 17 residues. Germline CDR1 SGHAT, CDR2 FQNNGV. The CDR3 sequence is CASSLAQVGTSSYEQYF. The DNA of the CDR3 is TGTGCCAGCAGCTTGGCGCAGGTCGGGACTAGCTCCTACGAGCAGTACTTC.

The CDR3 here is CSADPQGLAGVGEQFF. CDR3 nucleotides: TGCAGTGCTGACCCTCAGGGACTAGCGGGAGTAGGTGAGCAGTTCTTC. V is TRBV20-1 and J is TRBJ2-1, with 14 bases aligning to TRBD2. Germline V gives CDR1 DFQATT, CDR2 SNEGSKA (reference sequence). The junction had 12 bases not matched to a gene; V was cut back by 5 bases and J by 9 bases. The CDR3 covers 16 residues.

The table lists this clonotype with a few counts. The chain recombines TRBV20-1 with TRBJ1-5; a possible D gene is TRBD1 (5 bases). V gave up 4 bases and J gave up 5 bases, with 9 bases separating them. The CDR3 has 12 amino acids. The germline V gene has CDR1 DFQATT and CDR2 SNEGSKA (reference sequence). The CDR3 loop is CSATGDYQPQHF. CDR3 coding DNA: TGCAGTGCTACGGGGGACTATCAGCCCCAGCATTTT.

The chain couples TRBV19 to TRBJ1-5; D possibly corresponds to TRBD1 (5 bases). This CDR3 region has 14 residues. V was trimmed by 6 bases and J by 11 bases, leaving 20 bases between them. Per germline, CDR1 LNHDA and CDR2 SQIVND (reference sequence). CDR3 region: CASRPTGTPLAQHF. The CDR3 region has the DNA TGTGCCAGTAGGCCAACCGGGACCCCACTGGCCCAGCATTTT.

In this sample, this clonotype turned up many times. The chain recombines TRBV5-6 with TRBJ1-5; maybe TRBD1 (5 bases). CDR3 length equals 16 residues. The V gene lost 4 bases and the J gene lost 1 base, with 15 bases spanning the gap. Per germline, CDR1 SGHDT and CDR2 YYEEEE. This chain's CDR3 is CASSRRDGASNQPQHF. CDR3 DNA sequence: TGTGCCAGCAGCAGAAGGGACGGCGCGAGCAATCAGCCCCAGCATTTT.

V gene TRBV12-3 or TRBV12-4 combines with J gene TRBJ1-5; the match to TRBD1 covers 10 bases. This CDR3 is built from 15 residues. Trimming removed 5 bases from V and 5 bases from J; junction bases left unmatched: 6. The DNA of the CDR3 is TGTGCCAGCAGTGAGACAGGGGGCTTTTATCAGCCCCAGCATTTT. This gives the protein CASSETGGFYQPQHF.

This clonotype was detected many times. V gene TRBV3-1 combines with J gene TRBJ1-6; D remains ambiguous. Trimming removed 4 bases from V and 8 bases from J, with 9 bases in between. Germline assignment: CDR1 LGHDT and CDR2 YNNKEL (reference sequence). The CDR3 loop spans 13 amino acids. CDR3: CASSRTRDSPLHF. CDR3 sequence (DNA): TGTGCCAGCAGCCGGACTCGAGATTCACCCCTCCACTTT. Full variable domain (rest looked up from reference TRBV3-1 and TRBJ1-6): DTAVSQTPKYLVTQMGNDKSIKCEQNLGHDTMYWYKQDSKKFLKIMFSYNNKELIINETVPNRFSPKSPDKAHLNLHINSLELGDSAVYFCASSRTRDSPLHFGNGTRLTVT.

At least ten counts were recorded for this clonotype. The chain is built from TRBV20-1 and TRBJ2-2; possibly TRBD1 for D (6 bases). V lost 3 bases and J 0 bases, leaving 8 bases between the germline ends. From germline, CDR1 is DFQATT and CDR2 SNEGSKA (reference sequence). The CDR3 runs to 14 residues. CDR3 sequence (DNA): TGCAGTGCTAGGGGGACATCGAACACCGGGGAGCTGTTTTTT. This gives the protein CSARGTSNTGELFF.

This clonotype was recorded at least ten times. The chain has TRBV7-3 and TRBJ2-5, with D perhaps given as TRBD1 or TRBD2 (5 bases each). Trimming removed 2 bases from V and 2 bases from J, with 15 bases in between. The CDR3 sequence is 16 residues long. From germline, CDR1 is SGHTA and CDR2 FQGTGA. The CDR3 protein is CASSLSPGTVQETQYF. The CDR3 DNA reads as TGTGCCAGCAGCTTATCTCCGGGGACGGTGCAAGAGACCCAGTACTTC.

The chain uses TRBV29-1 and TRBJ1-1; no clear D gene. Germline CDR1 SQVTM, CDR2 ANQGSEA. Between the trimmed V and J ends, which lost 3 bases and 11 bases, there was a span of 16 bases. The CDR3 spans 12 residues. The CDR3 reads CSVDSTQIGAFF. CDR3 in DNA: TGCAGCGTTGACTCGACCCAGATCGGGGCTTTCTTT.

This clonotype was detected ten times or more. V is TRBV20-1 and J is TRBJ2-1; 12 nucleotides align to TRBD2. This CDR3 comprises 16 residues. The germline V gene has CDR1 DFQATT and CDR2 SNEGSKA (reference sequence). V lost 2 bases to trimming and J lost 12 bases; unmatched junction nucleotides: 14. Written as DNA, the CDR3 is TGCAGTGCTAGACTCCCGACTAGCGGGAGAGGGGCGCGGCAGTTCTTC. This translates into CSARLPTSGRGARQFF.

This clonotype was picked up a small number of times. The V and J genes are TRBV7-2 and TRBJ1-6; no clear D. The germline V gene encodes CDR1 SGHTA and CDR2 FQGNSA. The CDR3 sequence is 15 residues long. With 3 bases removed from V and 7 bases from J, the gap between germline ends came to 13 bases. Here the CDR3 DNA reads TGTGCCAGCAGCTTTCTCCCGGGAGAGAATTCACCCCTCCACTTT. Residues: CASSFLPGENSPLHF.

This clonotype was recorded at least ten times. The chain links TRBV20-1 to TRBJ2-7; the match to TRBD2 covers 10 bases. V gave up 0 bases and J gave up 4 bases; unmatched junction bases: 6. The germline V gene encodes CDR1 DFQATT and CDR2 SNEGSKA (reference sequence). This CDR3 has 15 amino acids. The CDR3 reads CSAREPSGSRYEQYF. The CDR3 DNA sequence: TGCAGTGCTAGAGAGCCTAGCGGGAGTCGTTACGAGCAGTACTTC.

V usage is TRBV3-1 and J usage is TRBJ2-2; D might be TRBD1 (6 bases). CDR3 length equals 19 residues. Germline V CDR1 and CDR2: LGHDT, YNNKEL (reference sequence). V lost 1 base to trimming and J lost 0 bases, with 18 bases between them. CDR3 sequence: CASSQVYGRGSSNTGELFF. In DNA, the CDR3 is TGTGCCAGCAGCCAAGTATACGGCAGGGGTTCATCGAACACCGGGGAGCTGTTTTTT.

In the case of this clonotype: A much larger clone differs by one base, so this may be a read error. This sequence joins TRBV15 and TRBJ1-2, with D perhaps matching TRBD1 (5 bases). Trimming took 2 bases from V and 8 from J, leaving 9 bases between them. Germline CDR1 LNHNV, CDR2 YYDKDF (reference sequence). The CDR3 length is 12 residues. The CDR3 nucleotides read TGTGCCACCAGCAGAAATGGGGCCGGCTACACCTTC. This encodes CATSRNGAGYTF.

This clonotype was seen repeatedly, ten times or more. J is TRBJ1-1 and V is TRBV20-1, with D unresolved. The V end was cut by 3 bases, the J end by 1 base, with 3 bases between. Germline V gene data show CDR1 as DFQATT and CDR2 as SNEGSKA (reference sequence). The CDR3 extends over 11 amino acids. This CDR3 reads CSASGNTEAFF. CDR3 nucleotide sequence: TGCAGTGCTAGCGGGAACACTGAAGCTTTCTTT.

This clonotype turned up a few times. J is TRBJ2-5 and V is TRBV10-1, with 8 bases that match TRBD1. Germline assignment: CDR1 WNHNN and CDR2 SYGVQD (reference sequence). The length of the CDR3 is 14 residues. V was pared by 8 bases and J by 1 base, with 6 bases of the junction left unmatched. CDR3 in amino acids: CASFYQGAQETQYF. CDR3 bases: TGCGCCAGCTTCTACCAGGGGGCCCAAGAGACCCAGTACTTC.